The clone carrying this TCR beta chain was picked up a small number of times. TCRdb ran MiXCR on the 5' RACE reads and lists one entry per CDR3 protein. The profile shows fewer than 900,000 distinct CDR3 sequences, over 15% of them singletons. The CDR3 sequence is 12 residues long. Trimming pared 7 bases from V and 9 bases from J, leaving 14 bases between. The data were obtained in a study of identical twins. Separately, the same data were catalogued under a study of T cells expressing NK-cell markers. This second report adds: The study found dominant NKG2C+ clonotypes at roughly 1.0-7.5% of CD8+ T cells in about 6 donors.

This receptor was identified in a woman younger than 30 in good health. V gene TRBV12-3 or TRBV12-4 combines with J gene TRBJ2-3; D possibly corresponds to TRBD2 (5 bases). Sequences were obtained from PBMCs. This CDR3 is CASTSQRHTQYF. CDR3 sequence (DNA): TGTGCCAGCACTTCGCAGCGGCACACGCAGTATTTT.